This is a list of T cell receptor beta chains from one sample in a study of graft-versus-host responses after intestinal transplantation. What these receptors recognize is not known. Generated by immunoSEQ multiplex PCR, the TCRdb table keeps only in-frame clones and is missing some. This table holds tens of thousands of clones, more than 85% found once. The sequencing used unstimulated CD8+ T cells sorted from spleen or lymph node cells, collected before intestinal transplant. The receptors shown here come from a human donor who received an intestinal transplant. CDR3s include the opening cysteine and the closing phenylalanine or tryptophan.

v_gene: TRBV6-1; j_gene: TRBJ2-7; CDR3aa: CASSKLARDEQYF
v_gene: TRBV19; j_gene: TRBJ1-2; CDR3aa: CASSDSSYGYTF
v_gene: TRBV28; j_gene: TRBJ1-1; CDR3aa: CASSFVEGTEAFF
v_gene: TRBV4-1; j_gene: TRBJ2-1; CDR3aa: CASSQEGQTSRSSYNGQFF
v_gene: TRBV19; j_gene: TRBJ1-5; CDR3aa: CASSIRTGGPNQPQHF
v_gene: TRBV15; j_gene: TRBJ1-1; CDR3aa: CATRRSAAQNTEAFF
v_gene: TRBV29-1; j_gene: TRBJ1-2; CDR3aa: CSAPDRSYGYTF
v_gene: TRBV19; j_gene: TRBJ2-1; CDR3aa: CASSITSGLYNEQFF
v_gene: TRBV4-1; j_gene: TRBJ2-7; CDR3aa: CASSQVQGDFSSDEQYF
v_gene: TRBV9; j_gene: TRBJ1-1; CDR3aa: CACEQAHTEAFF
v_gene: TRBV6-5; j_gene: TRBJ2-3; CDR3aa: CASSYTAGGGTDTQYF
v_gene: TRBV27; j_gene: TRBJ2-5; CDR3aa: CASSPIRGLAGVETQYF